One sample yielded the 23 T cell receptor beta chains listed below, sequenced in a study of glioma-infiltrating T cells. TCR alpha and beta CDR3 regions were amplified from RNA using iRepertoire nested multiplex PCR. MiXCR was run by TCRdb on the multiplex PCR reads, yielding one entry per CDR3 protein. Of some 93,000 distinct CDR3 sequences listed, 35% to 45% are singletons. Sequencing was carried out using glioma tissue, nonneoplastic brain tissue, or PBMCs (not recorded which). All receptors come from a human donor with low-grade glioma or glioblastoma, undergoing nonglioma brain surgery, or in good health (not recorded which).

Ten or more counts support this clonotype. The rearrangement links TRBV20-1 to TRBJ2-1; 7 bases are a match to TRBD2. The CDR3 runs to 12 residues. Per the germline V gene, CDR1 is DFQATT and CDR2 is SNEGSKA (reference sequence). V lost 6 bases to trimming and J lost 8 bases; unmatched junction nucleotides: 7. The CDR3 is CSAWTRGDEQFF. The CDR3 DNA reads as TGCAGTGCATGGACCCGGGGGGATGAGCAGTTCTTC.

The table lists this clonotype with many counts. The chain joins TRBV2 to TRBJ2-7; the match to TRBD2 covers 12 bases. This CDR3 contains 14 residues. After removal of 5 bases from V and 12 bases from J, the junction contained 11 bases not matched to a gene. Germline V gene data show CDR1 as SNHLY and CDR2 as FYNNEI. The CDR3 DNA sequence: TGTGCCAGCAGTCAAGGAGGACTAGCGGGATCTCTGTACTTC. This encodes CASSQGGLAGSLYF.

This clonotype was observed many times. The chain combines TRBV10-3 with TRBJ2-7, with D perhaps matching TRBD1 or TRBD2 (5 bases each). Trimming took 4 bases from V and 1 from J, leaving 17 bases between them. The germline CDR1 and CDR2 sequences are ENHRY and SYGVKD. This CDR3 contains 16 residues. The CDR3 loop reads CAISAVGGSVSYEQYF. The CDR3 DNA is TGTGCCATCAGTGCGGTTGGGGGAAGTGTATCCTACGAGCAGTACTTC.

Turning to this clonotype: A read error may produce the germline difference seen at one junction end. The V and J genes are TRBV6-2 or TRBV6-3 and TRBJ2-1, with 8 bases fitting TRBD2. Per germline, CDR1 MNHEY and CDR2 SVGEGT. CDR3 length: 13 residues. DNA for the CDR3: TGTGCCAGCGGACTAGCAGTCTACAATGAGAAGTTCTTC. Its translation is CASGLAVYNEKFF.

The V call is TRBV28, the J call TRBJ1-5; 8 bases map to TRBD1. Germline assignment: CDR1 MDHEN and CDR2 SYDVKM. The V and J ends lost 5 bases and 2 bases, in that order; junction bases with no gene match: 2. This CDR3 contains 14 residues. Here the CDR3 DNA reads TGTGCCAGCAGTGACAGGGGTGGCAATCAGCCCCAGCATTTT. This translates into CASSDRGGNQPQHF.

This clonotype appeared many times. As DNA, the CDR3 is TGTGCCAGCAGCTCGTTCACAGATACGCAGTATTTT. This sequence encodes CASSSFTDTQYF. The chain is built from TRBV28 and TRBJ2-3; D uncertain. The ends were cut back, 6 bases at V and 2 bases at J, with 6 bases in the middle. This CDR3 region has 12 residues. Germline V gene sequence: CDR1 MDHEN, CDR2 SYDVKM.

This chain links TRBV7-2 with TRBJ2-1; D is perhaps TRBD2 (6 bases). V was trimmed by 1 base and J by 8 bases, leaving 12 bases between them. The CDR3 length is 14 residues. CDR1 and CDR2 from the germline V gene are SGHTA and FQGNSA. The CDR3 loop is CASSLVPGGDEQFF. The CDR3 DNA reads as TGTGCCAGCAGCTTAGTCCCGGGCGGGGATGAGCAGTTCTTC.

This clonotype was seen repeatedly, ten times or more. The chain joins TRBV6-1 to TRBJ2-7; D is unclear. The CDR3 runs to 13 residues. V was shortened by 6 bases and J by 2 bases, with 11 bases between the two germline ends. Germline CDR1 and CDR2: MNHNS and SASEGT. The CDR3 protein is CASSSVNTYEQYF. CDR3 in DNA: TGTGCCAGCAGCTCTGTAAATACCTACGAGCAGTACTTC.

The sample holds a few counts of this clonotype. The chain uses TRBV5-6 and TRBJ1-2; 9 positions agree with TRBD1. Germline V lookup: CDR1 SGHDT, CDR2 YYEEEE. CDR3 length: 15 amino acids. The J segment lost 5 bases and the V segment lost 4 bases, leaving 9 bases of the junction unmatched. This CDR3 reads CASSQTGTGRYGYTF. The CDR3 bases are TGTGCCAGCAGCCAAACCGGGACAGGGAGGTATGGCTACACCTTC.

V is TRBV20-1 and J is TRBJ2-1; 9 nucleotides line up with TRBD2. With V trimmed by 3 bases and J by 8 bases, 14 bases remained unmatched. Germline V CDR1 and CDR2: DFQATT, SNEGSKA (reference sequence). The CDR3 spans 16 residues. DNA of the CDR3: TGCAGTGCTAGGGGGGCCCTAGCGGGAAGCGTGTATGAGCAGTTCTTC. Residues: CSARGALAGSVYEQFF.

This clonotype showed up many times. The genes are TRBV27 and TRBJ1-1; D is unresolved. V was shortened by 5 bases and J by 4 bases, with 8 bases between the two germline ends. The CDR3 contains 12 residues. Germline CDR1 reads MNHEY; CDR2 reads SMNVEV (reference sequence). CDR3 sequence (DNA): TGTGCCAGCAGTCGAGTTGGCACTGAAGCTTTCTTT. Its translation: CASSRVGTEAFF.

Details on this clonotype: A read error may be the cause here, since a much bigger clone is one base away. The chain uses TRBV2 and TRBJ2-7; weak D call: TRBD2 (6 bases). Germline values: CDR1 SNHLY, CDR2 FYNNEI. The CDR3 extends over 13 amino acids. Trimming took 7 bases from V and 1 from J, leaving 11 bases between them. CDR3 region: CASIGGKSYEQYF. For the CDR3, the DNA is TGTGCCAGCATCGGAGGGAAATCCTACGAGCAGTACTTC. Filled out from reference TRBV2 and TRBJ2-7, the complete variable domain reads EPEVTQTPSHQVTQMGQEVILRCVPISNHLYFYWYRQILGQKVEFLVSFYNNEISEKSEIFDDQFSVERPDGSNFTLKIRSTKLEDSAMYFCASIGGKSYEQYFGPGTRLTVT.

The sample holds many counts of this clonotype. J is TRBJ1-5 and V is TRBV28, with D maybe TRBD1 (6 bases). The CDR3 is 16 residues long. V dropped 3 bases and J dropped 0 bases, with 12 bases sitting between them. The germline gives CDR1 MDHEN, CDR2 SYDVKM. For the CDR3, the DNA is TGTGCCAGCAGTTTTGTGGACAGAACTAGCAATCAGCCCCAGCATTTT. Protein: CASSFVDRTSNQPQHF.

Of note for this clonotype: This could be a read error, since a much larger clone is one nucleotide away. This chain's CDR3 is CASSQACLVTYEQYF. In DNA, the CDR3 is TGTGCCAGCAGCCAAGCATGTTTAGTAACCTACGAGCAGTACTTC. This sequence joins TRBV3-1 and TRBJ2-7; D unresolved. Germline loops: CDR1 LGHDT, CDR2 YNNKEL (reference sequence). V was shortened by 1 base and J by 2 bases, with 12 bases between the two germline ends. This CDR3 contains 15 residues.

Concerning this clonotype itself: This likely comes from a read error, as the CDR3 has no conserved phenylalanine or tryptophan at its end. The J gene is TRBJ2-1, the V gene TRBV4-1; TRBD2 matches at 13 bases. After removal of 6 bases from V and 4 bases from J, the junction contained 3 bases not matched to a gene. CDR1 is MGHRA, CDR2 YSYEKL, per germline. This CDR3 region has 15 residues. This CDR3 reads CASSSTSGRYNEQFL. In DNA form, the CDR3 reads TGCGCCAGCAGTTCGACTAGCGGGAGGTACAATGAGCAGTTCTTA.

The chain employs TRBV7-2 and TRBJ2-1; D might be TRBD1 (5 bases). V gave up 2 bases and J gave up 15 bases, with 20 bases separating them. This CDR3 is 14 amino acids long. Looked up from germline, CDR1 is SGHTA and CDR2 is FQGNSA. For the CDR3, the DNA is TGTGCCAGCAGCTTAAGTCCCAGGGAACATGTGCGGTTCTTC. It encodes CASSLSPREHVRFF.

This clonotype was picked up many times. The J gene is TRBJ2-2, the V gene TRBV7-2; a weak D match, TRBD2 (7 bases). The germline CDR1 and CDR2 sequences are SGHTA and FQGNSA. There are 15 residues in the CDR3. V shed 5 bases and J shed 7 bases, with 17 bases lying between them. For the CDR3, the DNA is TGTGCCAGCAGCGGTGCGGGGGCGGTCGTCGGGGAGCTGTTTTTT. Its translation: CASSGAGAVVGELFF.

Ten or more counts support this clonotype. V is TRBV29-1 and J is TRBJ2-1; TRBD1 matches at 7 bases. The germline V gene encodes CDR1 SQVTM and CDR2 ANQGSEA. The CDR3 spans 15 residues. The V segment lost 6 bases and the J segment 2 bases; nucleotides outside the gene matches: 10. Here the CDR3 reads CSVTSGRGTYNEQFF. CDR3 sequence (DNA): TGCAGCGTAACCTCGGGCAGGGGGACCTACAATGAGCAGTTCTTC.

The J gene is TRBJ2-6, the V gene TRBV27; the D is unclear. Germline assignment: CDR1 MNHEY and CDR2 SMNVEV (reference sequence). The CDR3 runs to 15 residues. The CDR3 reads CVSSLMGSGANVLTF. The CDR3, as DNA: TGTGTTAGCAGTTTAATGGGATCCGGGGCCAACGTCCTGACTTTC.

The chain uses TRBV9 and TRBJ1-4; D remains unclear. The CDR3 runs to 17 residues. V was shortened by 0 bases and J by 0 bases, with 12 bases between the two germline ends. The germline V gene has CDR1 SGDLS and CDR2 YYNGEE. The CDR3 loop is CASSVAPVGATNEKLFF. In DNA, the CDR3 is TGTGCCAGCAGCGTAGCTCCGGTGGGAGCAACTAATGAAAAACTGTTTTTT.

This clonotype was seen many times. This sequence joins TRBV7-2 and TRBJ1-2, with D uncertain. Trimming removed 5 bases at V and 6 bases at J, with 19 bases between. The V gene's germline CDR1 is SGHTA and CDR2 FQGNSA. This CDR3 is built from 15 residues. The CDR3 DNA is TGTGCCAGCAGCCTAGACCGACGGGATCAGGATGGCTACACCTTC. Encoded protein: CASSLDRRDQDGYTF.

For this clonotype: Since a much larger clone is just one base distant, this may be a read error. This sequence joins TRBV4-1 and TRBJ2-4; TRBD1 matches 7 bases. Germline assignment: CDR1 MGHRA and CDR2 YSYEKL. The CDR3 has 16 residues. For the CDR3, the DNA is TGCGCCGGCAGACAGTCGACAGGGCAAGCCAAAAACATTCAGTACTTC. This sequence encodes CAGRQSTGQAKNIQYF.

About this clonotype: In this CDR3 the conserved last residue, phenylalanine or tryptophan, is missing, so a read error is likely. CDR3 residues: CSAGAGVDTQYL. CDR3 in DNA: TGCAGTGCTGGGGCAGGGGTAGATACGCAGTATCTT. The rearrangement links TRBV20-1 to TRBJ2-3, with D possibly matching TRBD1 (6 bases). The CDR3 consists of 12 residues. Trimming shortened V by 5 bases and J by 5 bases, and 11 bases separated the two germline ends. Germline-derived CDR1 and CDR2 are DFQATT and SNEGSKA (reference sequence).